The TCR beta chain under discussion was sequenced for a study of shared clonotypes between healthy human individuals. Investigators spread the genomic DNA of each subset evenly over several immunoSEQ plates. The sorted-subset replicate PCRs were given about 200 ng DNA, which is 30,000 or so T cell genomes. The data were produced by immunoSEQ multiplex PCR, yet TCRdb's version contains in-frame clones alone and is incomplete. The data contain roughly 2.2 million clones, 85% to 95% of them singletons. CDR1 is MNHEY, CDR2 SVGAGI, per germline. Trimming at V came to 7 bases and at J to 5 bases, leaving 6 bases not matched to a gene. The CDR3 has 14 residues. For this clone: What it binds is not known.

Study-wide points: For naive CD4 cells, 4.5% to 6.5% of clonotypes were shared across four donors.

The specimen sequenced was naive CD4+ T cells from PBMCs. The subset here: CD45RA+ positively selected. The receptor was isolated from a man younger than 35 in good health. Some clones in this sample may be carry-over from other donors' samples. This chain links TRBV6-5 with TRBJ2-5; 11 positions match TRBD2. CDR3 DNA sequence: TGTGCCAGCACCGTAGCGGGAGGGCGTGAGACCCAGTACTTC. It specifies CASTVAGGRETQYF.